This T cell receptor beta chain was sequenced in a study of blood T cell repertoires in COVID-19. Background on the study: Sample material is recorded as cDNA or gDNA derived from T cells, B-cell-depleted T cells, or PBMCs.

This clone was observed a handful of times. Measured with immunoSEQ multiplex PCR; TCRdb has only the in-frame clones, and not every one. Of 130,000 to 150,000 clones detected, approximately 87% appear once; the ten largest clones hold roughly 4.3%. The V end lost 1 base, the J end lost 4 bases, and 12 bases lay between the germline ends. Germline CDR1 LNHDA, CDR2 SQIVND (reference sequence). This CDR3 comprises 15 residues. This clonotype was obtained from a woman aged 35 to 49 with acute or convalescent COVID-19. The V call is TRBV19, the J call TRBJ2-3; TRBD2 might be the D (6 bases). The material sequenced was peripheral blood. CDR3 protein: CASSIVGGGPDTQYF. The CDR3 DNA reads as TGTGCCAGTAGTATAGTGGGAGGAGGTCCAGATACGCAGTATTTT.